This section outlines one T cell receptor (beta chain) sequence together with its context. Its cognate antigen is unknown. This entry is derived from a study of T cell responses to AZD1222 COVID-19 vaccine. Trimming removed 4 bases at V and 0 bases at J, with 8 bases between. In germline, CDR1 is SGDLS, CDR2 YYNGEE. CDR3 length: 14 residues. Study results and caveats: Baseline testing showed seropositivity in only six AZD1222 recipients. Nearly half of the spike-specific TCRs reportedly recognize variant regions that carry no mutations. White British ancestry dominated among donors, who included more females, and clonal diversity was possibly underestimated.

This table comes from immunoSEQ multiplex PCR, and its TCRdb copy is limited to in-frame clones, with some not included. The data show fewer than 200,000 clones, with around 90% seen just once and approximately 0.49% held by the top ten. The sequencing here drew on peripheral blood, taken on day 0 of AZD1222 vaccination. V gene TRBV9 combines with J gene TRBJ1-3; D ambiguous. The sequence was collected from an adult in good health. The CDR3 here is CASSTVDSGNTIYF. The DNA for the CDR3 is TGTGCCAGCAGCACGGTCGACTCTGGAAACACCATATATTTT.